A selection of T cell receptor beta chains follows, all from one sample in a study of blood T cell repertoires in COVID-19. Profiling relied on immunoSEQ multiplex PCR, and the TCRdb table lists in-frame clones only, not all of them. The data show 290,000 or so clones, around 87% seen once. Specimen: peripheral blood. These receptors all come from a man aged 65-85 years with acute or convalescent COVID-19. The CDR3 runs from the conserved cysteine through the conserved F or W. A D gene is named only where the DNA matches it firmly. For some rows the clone size is stated as once, few or many, or as a class when expanded; others skip it.

v_gene	j_gene	abundance	d_gene	CDR3nt	CDR3aa
TRBV5-1	TRBJ2-3	NA	TRBD2	TGCGCCAGCAGCTTGAGTGGGACTAGCGGGGGCGCAGATACGCAGTATTTT	CASSLSGTSGGADTQYF
TRBV11-2	TRBJ2-2	NA	NA	TGTGCCAGCAGCTTGGGGTTGAGAGCGGACACCGGGGAGCTGTTTTTT	CASSLGLRADTGELFF
TRBV6-2/TRBV6-3	TRBJ2-5	NA	NA	TGTGCCAGCAGTGACCGACTGTACCAAGAGACCCAGTACTTC	CASSDRLYQETQYF
TRBV6-5	TRBJ1-2	NA	NA	TGTGCCAGCAGTCGGGGGGGAGGCTACACCTTC	CASSRGGGYTF
TRBV4-3	TRBJ1-6	NA	TRBD1	TGCGCCAGCAGCCAAGCAACGGGACAGGGGAACTCACCCCTCCACTTT	CASSQATGQGNSPLHF
TRBV6-5	TRBJ1-1	NA	NA	TGTGCCAGCGGCCCCTGGTTGGTGAACACTGAAGCTTTCTTT	CASGPWLVNTEAFF
TRBV18	TRBJ1-5	few	NA	TGTGCCAGCTCACCAGCAGGGGGCAATCAGCCCCAGCATTTT	CASSPAGGNQPQHF
TRBV28	TRBJ2-5	NA	NA	TGTGCCAGCAGTTTCTTAGGAGGTCGACGGCAAGAGACCCAGTACTTC	CASSFLGGRRQETQYF
TRBV7-9	TRBJ2-1	NA	NA	TGTGCCAGCAGCTTGTCCGTCGGGAATGAGCAGTTCTTC	CASSLSVGNEQFF
TRBV28	TRBJ1-5	NA	TRBD1	TGTGCCAGCAACCAACAGGGGTTAGAACAGCCCCAGCATTTT	CASNQQGLEQPQHF
TRBV6-5	TRBJ1-3	NA	TRBD1	TGTGCCAGCAGCTTCAGGGGGCTTGGAAACACCATATATTTT	CASSFRGLGNTIYF
TRBV5-1	TRBJ2-7	NA	NA	TGCGCCAGCAGCTTGTCCCAGGATAGGGCGGGTGAGCAGTACTTC	CASSLSQDRAGEQYF
TRBV5-1	TRBJ2-7	NA	TRBD1	TGCGCCAGCAGTGCAGGACAGGCATCCTACGAGCAGTACTTC	CASSAGQASYEQYF
TRBV27	TRBJ2-1	NA	TRBD1	TGTGCCAGCAGGCCGGGACAGGGGAATGAGCAGTTCTTC	CASRPGQGNEQFF
TRBV2	TRBJ1-5	NA	NA	TGTGCCAGCAGTGAGGGCTATCAGCCCCAGCATTTT	CASSEGYQPQHF
TRBV6-1	TRBJ1-1	NA	NA	TGTGCCAGCAGTGAACCCGGCAGGGTGGGAACTGAAGCTTTCTTT	CASSEPGRVGTEAFF
TRBV2	TRBJ2-3	NA	TRBD2	TGTGCCAGCAGCCCGACTAGCGGGGGGCTAGTAGATACGCAGTATTTT	CASSPTSGGLVDTQYF
TRBV7-2	TRBJ2-7	NA	NA	TGTGCCAGCAGCTCCCGGGCCTCGGGATACGAGCAGTACTTC	CASSSRASGYEQYF
TRBV5-5	TRBJ2-7	NA	NA	TGTGCCAGCAGCACCGGACAGCGATACGAGCAGTACTTC	CASSTGQRYEQYF
TRBV30	TRBJ1-6	NA	TRBD1	TGTGCCTGGGAAGTAGTAGGGGGCGCGCCCCTCCACTTT	CAWEVVGGAPLHF
TRBV7-3	TRBJ2-5	NA	NA	TGTGCCAGCAGCGCATCCCCGGTGACAGGGCGGCTAGCGACGGAGACCCAGTACTTC	CASSASPVTGRLATETQYF
TRBV2	TRBJ1-6	once	NA	TGTGCCAGCACCGGGACTTGGGGTTCACCCCTCCACTTT	CASTGTWGSPLHF
TRBV19	TRBJ1-6	few	TRBD1	TGTGCCAGTAGTCCCAGACAGGGGGCCTTCTATAATTCACCCCTCCACTTT	CASSPRQGAFYNSPLHF
TRBV7-9	TRBJ1-1	NA	TRBD1	TGTGCCAGCAGCTTCCACCGGGACAGGAACACTGAAGCTTTCTTT	CASSFHRDRNTEAFF
TRBV5-6	TRBJ2-3	NA	NA	TGTGCCAGCAGCTTGGTAGGTTCGGGGGGCCCAGATACGCAGTATTTT	CASSLVGSGGPDTQYF
TRBV12-2	TRBJ2-5	NA	NA	TGTGCAAGTCGCCACCCTAGCGGGAAAAAACAAGAGACCCAGTACTTC	CASRHPSGKKQETQYF
TRBV4-1	TRBJ2-7	NA	NA	TGCGCCAGCAGCCATCCGGGGATGGGCGAGCAGTACTTC	CASSHPGMGEQYF
TRBV28	TRBJ2-1	few	TRBD1	TGTGCCAGCAGGACAGGGATCTACAATGAGCAGTTCTTC	CASRTGIYNEQFF
TRBV2	TRBJ1-5	NA	NA	TGTGCCAGCAGTGAATCCAGGGCTAGCAATCAGCCCCAGCATTTT	CASSESRASNQPQHF
TRBV25-1	TRBJ1-1	NA	NA	TGTGCCAGCAGCGTCAGGGGCTCGAACACTGAAGCTTTCTTT	CASSVRGSNTEAFF
TRBV24-1	TRBJ2-7	NA	TRBD1	TGTGCCACCGGTCCAGGGGGCCACTACGAGCAGTACTTC	CATGPGGHYEQYF
TRBV28	TRBJ1-5	many	TRBD1	TGTGCCAGCAGTTCTTCCGGGACAGGGAGCTTCGGGCCCCAGCATTTT	CASSSSGTGSFGPQHF
TRBV6-2/TRBV6-3	TRBJ2-5	NA	TRBD1	TGTGCCAGCAGTCCAACCCGGACCCAAAGGACAGGGGTGGAGACCCAGTACTTC	CASSPTRTQRTGVETQYF
TRBV19	TRBJ1-1	NA	NA	TGTGCCAGTAGACATACCCAGGGGAACACTGAAGCTTTCTTT	CASRHTQGNTEAFF